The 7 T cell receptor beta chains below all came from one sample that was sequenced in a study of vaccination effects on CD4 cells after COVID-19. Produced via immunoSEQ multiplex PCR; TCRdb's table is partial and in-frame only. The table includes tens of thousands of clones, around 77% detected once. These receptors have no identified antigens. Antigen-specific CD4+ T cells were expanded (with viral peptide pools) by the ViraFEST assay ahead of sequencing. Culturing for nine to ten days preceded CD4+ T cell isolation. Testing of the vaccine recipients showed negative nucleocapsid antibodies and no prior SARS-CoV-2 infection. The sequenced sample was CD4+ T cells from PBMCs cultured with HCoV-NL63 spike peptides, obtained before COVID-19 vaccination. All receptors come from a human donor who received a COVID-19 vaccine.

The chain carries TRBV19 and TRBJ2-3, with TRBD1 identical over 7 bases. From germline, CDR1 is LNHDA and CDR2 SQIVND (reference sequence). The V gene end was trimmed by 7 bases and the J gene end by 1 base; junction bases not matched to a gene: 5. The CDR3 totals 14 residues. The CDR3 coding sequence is TGTGCCAGTAAACAGGGGCCCGGCACAGATACGCAGTATTTT. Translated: CASKQGPGTDTQYF.

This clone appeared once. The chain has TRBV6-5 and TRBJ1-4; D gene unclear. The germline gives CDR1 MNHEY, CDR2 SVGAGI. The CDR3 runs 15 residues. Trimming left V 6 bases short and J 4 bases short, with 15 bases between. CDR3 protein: CASSPSAWGNEKLFF. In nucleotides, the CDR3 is TGTGCCAGCAGCCCCTCCGCCTGGGGTAATGAAAAACTGTTTTTT.

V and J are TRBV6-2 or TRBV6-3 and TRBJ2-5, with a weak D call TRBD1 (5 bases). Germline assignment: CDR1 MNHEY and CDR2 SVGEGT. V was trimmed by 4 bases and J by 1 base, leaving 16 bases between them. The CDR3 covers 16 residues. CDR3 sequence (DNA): TGTGCCAGCAGTTCGAATCGGGTGACAGTCCAAGAGACCCAGTACTTC. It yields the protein CASSSNRVTVQETQYF.

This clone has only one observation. CDR3 residues: CASGRATEAFF. CDR3 nucleotide sequence: TGTGCCAGCGGGAGAGCCACTGAAGCTTTCTTT. The chain employs TRBV12-3 or TRBV12-4 and TRBJ1-1; D gene unclear. Trimming took 8 bases from V and 4 from J, leaving 8 bases between them. The CDR3 extends over 11 amino acids.

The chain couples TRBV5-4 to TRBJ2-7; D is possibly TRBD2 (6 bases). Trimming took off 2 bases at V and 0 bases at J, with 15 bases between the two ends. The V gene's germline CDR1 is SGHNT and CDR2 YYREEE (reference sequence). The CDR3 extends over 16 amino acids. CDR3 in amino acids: CASSFGGAPASYEQYV. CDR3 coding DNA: TGTGCCAGCAGCTTTGGAGGGGCGCCCGCCTCCTACGAGCAGTACGTC.

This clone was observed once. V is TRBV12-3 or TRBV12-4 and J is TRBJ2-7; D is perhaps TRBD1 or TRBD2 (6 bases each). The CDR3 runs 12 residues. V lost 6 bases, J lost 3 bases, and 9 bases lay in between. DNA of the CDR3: TGTGCCAGCAGCAGGGGACTCTACGAGCAGTACGTC. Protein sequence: CASSRGLYEQYV.

The CDR3: CASRDLDRVDQPQHF. CDR3 sequence (DNA): TGTGCCAGCAGGGACCTCGACAGGGTGGATCAGCCCCAGCATTTT. This chain joins TRBV28 and TRBJ1-5; TRBD1 matches 7 bases. The germline gives CDR1 MDHEN, CDR2 SYDVKM. This CDR3 is built from 15 residues. The junction had 10 bases not matched to a gene; V was cut back by 6 bases and J by 5 bases.